The 31 T cell receptor beta chains below all came from one sample that was sequenced in a study of human T cells and chemical hapten exposure (dated by TCRdb to about 2021). Total RNA was isolated from unfractionated whole blood collected in Tempus Blood RNA tubes. Library prep was done by 5' RACE. Sequencing was performed on an Illumina MiSeq. Through fastp at Q25 and MiXCR, TCRdb rebuilt clones from the public reads, retaining in-frame beta chains. Each CDR3 protein appears once, grouped with its most common genes and DNA. The sample table lists more than 75,000 distinct CDR3 sequences, roughly 15% of them with a count of one. The leading ten clones occupy about 6.5% of the sample. These receptors all stem from a female donor in good health.

This clonotype occurred a few times. V usage is TRBV20-1 and J usage is TRBJ2-7, with 10 positions matching TRBD1. Per germline, CDR1 DFQATT and CDR2 SNEGSKA (reference sequence). V dropped 4 bases and J dropped 2; count of bases not matched to a gene: 5. The CDR3 spans 14 residues. The CDR3 coding sequence is TGCAGTGCTACACCTGGGACAGGGGCCTACGAGCAGTACTTC. As protein: CSATPGTGAYEQYF.

This clonotype came up many times. The J gene is TRBJ2-5, the V gene TRBV2; 10 bases line up with TRBD2. V was pared by 5 bases and J by 5 bases, with 20 bases of the junction left unmatched. Germline V gene lookup returns CDR1 SNHLY and CDR2 FYNNEI. The CDR3 is 19 amino acids. The DNA of the CDR3 is TGTGCCAGCAGTTTAGGGGTTTACGGGACTAGCGCTCCCCCCGAGACCCAGTACTTC. It is translated as CASSLGVYGTSAPPETQYF. Full variable domain (missing parts from reference TRBV2 and TRBJ2-5): EPEVTQTPSHQVTQMGQEVILRCVPISNHLYFYWYRQILGQKVEFLVSFYNNEISEKSEIFDDQFSVERPDGSNFTLKIRSTKLEDSAMYFCASSLGVYGTSAPPETQYFGPGTRLLVL.

In its sample, this clonotype was seen many times. The chain links TRBV6-5 to TRBJ2-7; 7 bases are a match to TRBD1. The CDR3 length is 13 residues. Germline V CDR1 and CDR2: MNHEY, SVGAGI. V lost 2 bases, J lost 6 bases, and 4 bases stayed unmatched. The CDR3 nucleotides read TGTGCCAGCAGTTACAGCGCAGGGGGCGAGCAGTACTTC. This gives the protein CASSYSAGGEQYF.

In this sample, this clonotype turned up a few times. In DNA, the CDR3 is TGTGCCAGCAGCCTTTTGGGGCATGAGCAGTTCTTC. As protein: CASSLLGHEQFF. V usage is TRBV3-1 and J usage is TRBJ2-1, with a tentative D call TRBD1 (5 bases). Trimming removed 4 bases from V and 8 bases from J, with 9 bases in between. This CDR3 has 12 amino acids. In germline, CDR1 is LGHDT, CDR2 YNNKEL (reference sequence).

This clonotype was picked up a small number of times. This chain connects TRBV7-9 to TRBJ1-1, with 8 bases that match TRBD1. The germline V gene has CDR1 SEHNR and CDR2 FQNEAQ (reference sequence). V lost 3 bases and J lost 1; bases outside the gene matches: 10. This CDR3 is built from 17 residues. For the CDR3, the DNA is TGTGCCAGCAGCTTGGGGCAGGGGGCGGGCAGGAACACTGAAGCTTTCTTT. It translates to CASSLGQGAGRNTEAFF.

The CDR3: CAWGTSGNYEQFF. As DNA, the CDR3 is TGTGCCTGGGGGACTAGCGGGAATTATGAGCAGTTCTTC. The chain carries TRBV30 and TRBJ2-1; 13 nucleotides match TRBD2. Germline V gene lookup returns CDR1 GTSNPN and CDR2 SVGIG (reference sequence). J lost 8 bases, V lost 5 bases, and 3 bases had no gene match. The CDR3 has 13 residues.

The CDR3 is CASSFSDRGVYEQYF. The CDR3 coding sequence is TGTGCCAGCAGTTTTTCGGACAGGGGGGTCTACGAGCAGTACTTC. The chain is built from TRBV6-2 or TRBV6-3 and TRBJ2-7; 10 bases fit TRBD1. Germline CDR1 and CDR2: MNHEY and SVGEGT. CDR3 length: 15 residues. V trimming: 4 bases; J trimming: 3 bases; junction bases outside the gene matches: 6.

This clonotype was detected only a few times. The chain links TRBV20-1 to TRBJ1-5, with D uncertain. The CDR3 length is 13 residues. Germline V gene lookup returns CDR1 DFQATT and CDR2 SNEGSKA (reference sequence). Trimming took 3 bases from V and 4 from J, leaving 10 bases between them. Written as DNA, the CDR3 is TGCAGTGCTAGTCTGTCCCGTAATCAGCCCCAGCATTTT. Translated, it gives CSASLSRNQPQHF.

This clonotype was counted between two and nine times. CDR3 loop: CASSERGYYEQYF. For the CDR3, the DNA is TGTGCCAGCAGTGAACGGGGATACTACGAGCAGTACTTC. The chain couples TRBV6-1 to TRBJ2-7, with D possibly TRBD2 on 5 matching bases. V dropped 2 bases and J dropped 3 bases, with 8 bases sitting between them. This CDR3 has 13 residues. Per the germline V gene, CDR1 is MNHNS and CDR2 is SASEGT.

The rearrangement uses TRBV10-3 and TRBJ2-1, with D perhaps TRBD2 (5 bases). The CDR3 loop spans 14 amino acids. Germline CDR1 ENHRY, CDR2 SYGVKD. The V end was cut by 4 bases, the J end by 3 bases, with 10 bases between. DNA of the CDR3: TGTGCCATCAGTGTTGGAGGTAACTACAATGAGCAGTTCTTC. This gives the protein CAISVGGNYNEQFF.

V gene TRBV11-3 combines with J gene TRBJ1-3; D is perhaps TRBD1 (6 bases). Trimming shortened V by 5 bases and J by 6 bases, and 17 bases separated the two germline ends. This CDR3 comprises 15 residues. CDR1 is SGHNT, CDR2 YENEEA, per germline. CDR3 in amino acids: CASSPARGAANTIYF. The CDR3 nucleotides are TGTGCCAGCAGCCCTGCCCGGGGGGCTGCAAACACCATATATTTT.

This clonotype was observed at least ten times. This chain uses TRBV5-1 with TRBJ1-4, with D hard to call. The V end was cut by 4 bases, the J end by 4 bases, with 23 bases between. Per germline, CDR1 SGHRS and CDR2 YFSETQ. The CDR3 spans 18 residues. CDR3 sequence reads: CASSRTPIPLLFNEKLFF. CDR3 DNA sequence: TGCGCCAGCAGCCGTACCCCCATTCCCCTATTATTTAATGAAAAACTGTTTTTT.

This rearrangement joins TRBV20-1 to TRBJ2-2, with D possibly being TRBD2 (6 bases). Per the germline V gene, CDR1 is DFQATT and CDR2 is SNEGSKA (reference sequence). The CDR3 consists of 13 residues. Trimming removed 4 bases at V and 7 bases at J, with 13 bases between. The CDR3 sequence is CSAKAGLLGELFF. The CDR3, as DNA: TGCAGTGCTAAGGCGGGACTTCTCGGGGAGCTGTTTTTT.

This clonotype was seen only a few times. V gene TRBV9 combines with J gene TRBJ2-5, with 14 bases aligning to TRBD2. The CDR3 consists of 17 residues. Germline CDR1 reads SGDLS; CDR2 reads YYNGEE. Unmatched junction bases numbered 6, after V lost 4 bases and J lost 1 base. CDR3: CASSLGLAGGSQETQYF. The CDR3 DNA is TGTGCCAGCAGCCTTGGACTAGCGGGAGGATCCCAAGAGACCCAGTACTTC.

The gene calls are TRBV19 and TRBJ2-5; TRBD1 might be the D (6 bases). This CDR3 is 14 amino acids long. Trimming took off 5 bases at V and 2 bases at J, with 12 bases between the two ends. Germline CDR1 is LNHDA and CDR2 is SQIVND (reference sequence). CDR3 DNA sequence: TGTGCCAGTAGTCGGACAGAAGCGCAAGAGACCCAGTACTTC. Its translation is CASSRTEAQETQYF.

In its sample, this clonotype was seen a few times. This chain uses TRBV5-1 with TRBJ1-1; the D gene is possibly TRBD1 (6 bases). Germline V gene lookup returns CDR1 SGHRS and CDR2 YFSETQ. The CDR3 is 15 residues long. Between the trimmed V and J ends, which lost 1 base and 1 base, there was a span of 11 bases. In DNA form, the CDR3 reads TGCGCCAGCAGCTTGAGTCAGGGGAGGAACACTGAAGCTTTCTTT. Translating it yields CASSLSQGRNTEAFF.

The J gene is TRBJ1-1, the V gene TRBV12-3 or TRBV12-4, with a weak D call TRBD1 (6 bases). The CDR3 extends over 14 amino acids. Trimming removed 5 bases from V and 5 bases from J, with 15 bases in between. The CDR3: CASSHARGGTEAFF. The CDR3 DNA is TGTGCCAGCAGTCACGCTAGGGGGGGAACTGAAGCTTTCTTT.

CDR3 nucleotide sequence: TGTGCCAGCAGTTCAGCGGCGTTAGATGAGCAGTTCTTC. It encodes CASSSAALDEQFF. The chain uses TRBV28 and TRBJ2-1, with a possible D match to TRBD2 (5 bases). Germline CDR1 MDHEN, CDR2 SYDVKM. This CDR3 has 13 amino acids. The V gene lost 4 bases and the J gene lost 8 bases, with 12 bases spanning the gap.

This clonotype was seen more than once but under ten times. The chain carries TRBV11-2 and TRBJ2-7; D unresolved. Trimming pared 5 bases from V and 1 base from J, leaving 12 bases between. In germline, CDR1 is SGHAT, CDR2 FQNNGV. This CDR3 contains 14 residues. The CDR3 bases are TGTGCCAGCAGCCCCCGACTGGATTCCTACGAGCAGTACTTC. This codes for CASSPRLDSYEQYF.

This sequence joins TRBV2 and TRBJ2-2; maybe TRBD1 (6 bases). This CDR3 comprises 15 residues. The germline V gene encodes CDR1 SNHLY and CDR2 FYNNEI. Trimming took off 5 bases at V and 6 bases at J, with 16 bases between the two ends. This chain's CDR3 is CASSLILGGSGELFF. The CDR3, as DNA: TGTGCCAGCAGTTTGATTTTAGGGGGATCCGGGGAGCTGTTTTTT.

J is TRBJ1-3 and V is TRBV6-1, with 7 bases identical to TRBD1. The germline gives CDR1 MNHNS, CDR2 SASEGT. Trimming removed 6 bases from V and 0 bases from J; junction bases left unmatched: 5. The length of the CDR3 is 15 residues. The chain's CDR3 is CASREAGGSGNTIYF. For the CDR3, the DNA is TGTGCCAGCAGGGAGGCAGGGGGCTCTGGAAACACCATATATTTT.

The chain uses TRBV12-3 or TRBV12-4 and TRBJ2-2; D remains ambiguous. This CDR3 comprises 12 residues. With 6 bases removed from V and 4 bases from J, the gap between germline ends came to 6 bases. The CDR3 DNA follows: TGTGCCAGCAGCCCAGGCACCGGGGAGCTGTTTTTT. This gives the protein CASSPGTGELFF.

Only one count was recorded for this clonotype. V gene TRBV7-2 combines with J gene TRBJ2-3, with 11 bases that match TRBD2. The CDR3 contains 18 residues. CDR1 SGHTA and CDR2 FQGNSA come from the germline V gene. The J segment lost 0 bases and the V segment lost 1 base, leaving 6 bases of the junction unmatched. The chain's CDR3 is CASSLVPLAGASTDTQYF. The CDR3 bases are TGTGCCAGCAGCTTAGTGCCACTAGCGGGGGCTAGCACAGATACGCAGTATTTT.

V usage is TRBV29-1 and J usage is TRBJ1-2; weak D call: TRBD1 (6 bases). The CDR3 loop spans 12 amino acids. Trimming pared 3 bases from V and 6 bases from J, leaving 11 bases between. CDR1 is SQVTM and CDR2 is ANQGSEA in the germline V gene. CDR3 amino acids: CSVEGGGDGYTF. The CDR3 bases are TGCAGCGTTGAGGGAGGGGGGGATGGCTACACCTTC.

This clonotype was counted only a few times. The chain carries TRBV7-2 and TRBJ1-1; tentatively, D is TRBD1 (5 bases). Germline V gene data show CDR1 as SGHTA and CDR2 as FQGNSA. This CDR3 spans 15 amino acids. The ends were cut back, 1 base at V and 7 bases at J, with 16 bases in the middle. The CDR3 DNA sequence: TGTGCCAGCAGCTTAGACGGTATCGGCAGGGTTGAAGCTTTCTTT. This gives the protein CASSLDGIGRVEAFF. The full variable domain, its missing parts supplied by reference TRBV7-2 and TRBJ1-1, is GAGVSQSPSNKVTEKGKDVELRCDPISGHTALYWYRQSLGQGLEFLIYFQGNSAPDKSGLPSDRFSAERTGGSVSTLTIQRTQQEDSAVYLCASSLDGIGRVEAFFGQGTRLTVV.

The chain employs TRBV12-3 or TRBV12-4 and TRBJ1-5; 9 nucleotides line up with TRBD1. CDR3 length: 15 amino acids. Losses at the gene ends were 6 bases for V and 0 bases for J; bases not matched to a gene: 3. The CDR3 sequence is CASSGQGLSNQPQHF. CDR3 nucleotides: TGTGCCAGCAGCGGACAGGGGCTTAGCAATCAGCCCCAGCATTTT.

V gene TRBV12-3 or TRBV12-4 combines with J gene TRBJ1-1, with a possible D match to TRBD1 (5 bases). Trimming removed 3 bases from V and 1 base from J, with 12 bases in between. The CDR3 is 15 residues long. Written as DNA, the CDR3 is TGTGCCAGCAGTTTTCCCGACAGCACGAACACTGAAGCTTTCTTT. Protein: CASSFPDSTNTEAFF.

This rearrangement joins TRBV28 to TRBJ2-1; 8 bases match TRBD2. V was clipped by 3 bases and J by 2 bases; unmatched bases: 9. This CDR3 contains 17 residues. Germline assignment: CDR1 MDHEN and CDR2 SYDVKM. The CDR3 is CASSLAGGGDTYNEQFF. The CDR3 DNA reads as TGTGCCAGCAGTTTGGCGGGAGGTGGAGACACCTACAATGAGCAGTTCTTC.

This clonotype was counted a few times. V is TRBV3-1 and J is TRBJ1-6; TRBD1 might be the D (5 bases). V was pared by 3 bases and J by 9 bases, with 12 bases between. This CDR3 region has 14 residues. From germline, CDR1 is LGHDT and CDR2 YNNKEL (reference sequence). The CDR3 nucleotides are TGTGCCAGCAGCCAGGGACTCGGAGGTTCACCCCTCCACTTT. Translating gives CASSQGLGGSPLHF. The complete variable domain, with remaining parts taken from reference TRBV3-1 and TRBJ1-6, reads DTAVSQTPKYLVTQMGNDKSIKCEQNLGHDTMYWYKQDSKKFLKIMFSYNNKELIINETVPNRFSPKSPDKAHLNLHINSLELGDSAVYFCASSQGLGGSPLHFGNGTRLTVT.

This clonotype was observed a few times. This chain uses TRBV3-1 with TRBJ2-1, with TRBD2 identical over 7 bases. CDR3 length: 16 residues. The germline gives CDR1 LGHDT, CDR2 YNNKEL (reference sequence). With V trimmed by 5 bases and J by 3 bases, 10 bases remained unmatched. The CDR3 region is CASSNHGSGDYNEQFF. The CDR3 nucleotides are TGTGCCAGCAGCAACCACGGCAGCGGGGACTACAATGAGCAGTTCTTC.

The rearrangement links TRBV2 to TRBJ1-2; D is perhaps TRBD1 (6 bases). CDR1 is SNHLY, CDR2 FYNNEI, per germline. V was cut by 9 bases and J by 8 bases, with 10 bases left in between. This CDR3 is 10 amino acids long. The CDR3 nucleotides are TGTGCCAGAAGGGGGGGCGGCTACACCTTC. This translates into CARRGGGYTF.